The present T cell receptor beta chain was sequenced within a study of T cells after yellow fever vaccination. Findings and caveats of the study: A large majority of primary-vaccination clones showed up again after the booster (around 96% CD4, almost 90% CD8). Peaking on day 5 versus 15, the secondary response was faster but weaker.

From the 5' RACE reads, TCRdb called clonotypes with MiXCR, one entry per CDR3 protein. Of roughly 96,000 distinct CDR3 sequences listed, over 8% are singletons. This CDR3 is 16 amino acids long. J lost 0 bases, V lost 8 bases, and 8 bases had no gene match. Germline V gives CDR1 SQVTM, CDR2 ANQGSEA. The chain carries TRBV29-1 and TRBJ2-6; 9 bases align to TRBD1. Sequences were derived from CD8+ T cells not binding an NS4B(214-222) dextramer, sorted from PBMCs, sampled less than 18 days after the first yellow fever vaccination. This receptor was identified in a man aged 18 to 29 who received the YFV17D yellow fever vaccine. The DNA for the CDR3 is TGCAGCTCCCTAGGGACAGGGTCCTCTGGGGCCAACGTCCTGACTTTC. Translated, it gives CSSLGTGSSGANVLTF.